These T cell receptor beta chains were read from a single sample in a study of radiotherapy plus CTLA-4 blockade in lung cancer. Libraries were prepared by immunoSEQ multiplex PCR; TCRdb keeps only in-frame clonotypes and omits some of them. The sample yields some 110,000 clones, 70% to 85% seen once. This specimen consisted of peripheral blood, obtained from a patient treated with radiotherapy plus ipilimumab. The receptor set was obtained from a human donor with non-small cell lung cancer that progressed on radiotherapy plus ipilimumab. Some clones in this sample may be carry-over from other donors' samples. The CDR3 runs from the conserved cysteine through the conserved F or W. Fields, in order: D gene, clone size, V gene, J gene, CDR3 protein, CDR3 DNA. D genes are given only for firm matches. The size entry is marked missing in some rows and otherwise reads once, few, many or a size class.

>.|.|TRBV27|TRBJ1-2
CASSNIGTAVGYTF
TGTGCCAGCAGTAACATAGGGACGGCAGTTGGCTACACCTTC
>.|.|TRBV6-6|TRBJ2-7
CASSQDGGSSYEQYF
TGTGCCAGCAGTCAGGACGGGGGCAGCTCCTACGAGCAGTACTTC
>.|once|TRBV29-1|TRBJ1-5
CSVSQGSNQPQHF
TGCAGCGTTTCCCAGGGTAGCAATCAGCCCCAGCATTTT
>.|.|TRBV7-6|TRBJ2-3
CASSLAGWITDTQYF
TGTGCCAGCAGCTTGGCAGGGTGGATCACAGATACGCAGTATTTT
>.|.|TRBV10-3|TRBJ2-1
CATQGNSYNEQFF
TGTGCCACGCAGGGGAATTCCTACAATGAGCAGTTCTTC
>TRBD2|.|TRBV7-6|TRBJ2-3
CASSASFSGGDDTDTQYF
TGTGCCAGCAGCGCGAGTTTTAGCGGGGGCGACGACACAGATACGCAGTATTTT
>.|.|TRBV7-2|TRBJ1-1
CASSLGEGTEAFF
TGTGCCAGCAGCTTAGGAGAGGGCACTGAAGCTTTCTTT
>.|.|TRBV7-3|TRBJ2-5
CASSLNGLQETQYF
TGTGCCAGCAGCTTAAACGGTCTGCAAGAGACCCAGTACTTC
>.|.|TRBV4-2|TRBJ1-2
CASSQALDSYGYTF
TGTGCCAGCAGCCAAGCCCTGGACTCCTATGGCTACACCTTC
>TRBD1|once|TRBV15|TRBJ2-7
CATSITLTGGYEQYF
TGTGCCACCAGCATTACACTGACAGGGGGTTACGAGCAGTACTTC
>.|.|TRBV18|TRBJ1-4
CASSPPGGGEKLFF
TGTGCCAGCTCACCACCGGGAGGGGGTGAAAAACTGTTTTTT
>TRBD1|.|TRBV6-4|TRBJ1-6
CASSAQGADSPLHF
TGTGCCAGCAGTGCTCAGGGGGCGGATTCACCCCTCCACTTT
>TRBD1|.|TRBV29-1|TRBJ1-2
CSGGQGYNYGYTF
TGCAGCGGGGGACAGGGTTATAACTATGGCTACACCTTC
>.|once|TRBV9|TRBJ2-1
CASSLSGGNEQFF
TGTGCCAGCAGCCTCTCCGGGGGCAATGAGCAGTTCTTC
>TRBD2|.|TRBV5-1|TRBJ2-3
CASSLASGGSTDTQYF
TGCGCCAGCAGCTTGGCCAGCGGGGGGTCGACAGATACGCAGTATTTT
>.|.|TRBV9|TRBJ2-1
CASSEGSSSRGEQFF
TGTGCCAGCAGCGAGGGTTCTAGCAGCCGGGGTGAGCAGTTCTTC
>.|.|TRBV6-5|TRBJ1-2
CASSYYQRASGGYTF
TGTGCCAGCAGTTACTACCAGAGGGCCTCGGGTGGCTACACCTTC
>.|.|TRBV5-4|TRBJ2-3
CASSLEVGTDTQYF
TGTGCCAGCAGCTTGGAAGTGGGCACAGATACGCAGTATTTT
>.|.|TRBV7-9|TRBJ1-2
CASSPRTALGYGYTF
TGTGCCAGCAGCCCGCGGACGGCTCTGGGCTATGGCTACACCTTC
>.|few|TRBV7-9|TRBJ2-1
CASSLILQGRLF
TGTGCCAGCAGCTTAATCTTACAGGGTAGGCTCTTC
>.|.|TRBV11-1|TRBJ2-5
CASSPATAQETQYF
TGTGCCAGCAGCCCCGCGACAGCACAAGAGACCCAGTACTTC
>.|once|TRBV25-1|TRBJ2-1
CASSDGFGEQFF
TGTGCCAGCAGTGATGGGTTTGGTGAGCAGTTCTTC
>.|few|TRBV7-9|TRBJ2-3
CASSLATANTDTQYF
TGTGCCAGCAGCTTAGCGACAGCGAACACAGATACGCAGTATTTT
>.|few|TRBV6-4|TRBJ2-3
CASSDRSTDTQYF
TGTGCCAGCAGTGACAGAAGCACAGATACGCAGTATTTT
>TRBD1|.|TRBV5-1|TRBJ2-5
CASSLAGQGRAETQYF
TGCGCCAGCAGCTTGGCCGGACAGGGGCGGGCGGAGACCCAGTACTTC
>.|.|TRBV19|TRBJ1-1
CASRIRRGNTEAFF
TGTGCCAGTAGGATACGGAGGGGGAACACTGAAGCTTTCTTT
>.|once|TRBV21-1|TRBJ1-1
CASSKAVGYRGQNTEAFF
TGTGCCAGCAGCAAAGCGGTGGGGTATAGGGGACAGAACACTGAAGCTTTCTTT
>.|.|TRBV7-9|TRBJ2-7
CASSLGRYEQYF
TGTGCCAGCAGCTTAGGCAGGTACGAGCAGTACTTC
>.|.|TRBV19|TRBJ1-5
CASSILGGDSFSNQPQHF
TGTGCCAGTAGTATATTAGGGGGAGACAGTTTCAGCAATCAGCCCCAGCATTTT
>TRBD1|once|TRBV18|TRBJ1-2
CASSPEGQGTGYTF
TGTGCCAGCTCACCTGAAGGACAGGGCACTGGCTACACCTTC
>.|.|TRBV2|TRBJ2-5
CASTYQETQYF
TGTGCCAGCACTTATCAAGAGACCCAGTACTTC
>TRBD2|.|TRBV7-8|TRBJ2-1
CASSLGLAGGPDNEQFF
TGTGCCAGCAGCTTAGGACTAGCGGGGGGACCTGACAATGAGCAGTTCTTC
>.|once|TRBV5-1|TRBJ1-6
CASSFESNSPLHF
TGCGCCAGCAGCTTTGAGAGTAATTCACCCCTCCACTTT
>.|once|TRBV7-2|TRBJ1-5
CASSLERLPPQHF
TGTGCCAGCAGCTTAGAGCGACTGCCGCCCCAGCATTTT
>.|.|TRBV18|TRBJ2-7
CASSDPGVYEQYF
TGTGCCAGCTCGGACCCAGGGGTCTACGAGCAGTACTTC
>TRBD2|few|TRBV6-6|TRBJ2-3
CASRSRLAGFTDTQYF
TGTGCCAGCAGGTCCAGACTAGCGGGGTTCACAGATACGCAGTATTTT
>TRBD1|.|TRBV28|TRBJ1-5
CASSLSITGDQPQHF
TGTGCCAGCAGTTTATCTATTACAGGGGATCAGCCCCAGCATTTT
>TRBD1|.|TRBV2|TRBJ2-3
CASSERTGGTDTQYF
TGTGCCAGCAGTGAACGGACAGGGGGCACAGATACGCAGTATTTT
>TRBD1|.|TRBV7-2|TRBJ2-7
CASSSGKGAHYEQYF
TGTGCCAGCAGCTCCGGGAAGGGGGCCCACTACGAGCAGTACTTC
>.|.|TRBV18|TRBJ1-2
CASSPPHSSPPYGYTF
TGTGCCAGCTCACCACCCCATAGTAGCCCCCCCTATGGCTACACCTTC
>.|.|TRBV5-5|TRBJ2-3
CASSFQGQGDTQYF
TGTGCCAGCAGCTTTCAGGGCCAGGGAGATACGCAGTATTTT